These 17 T cell receptor beta chains share one sample of origin, sequenced in a study of immune evolution from preneoplasia to lung adenocarcinoma. Sequenced by immunoSEQ multiplex PCR; TCRdb stores in-frame clones only, minus some. The repertoire has fewer than 4,000 clones, under 60% of them found once; the top ten carry 7% to 8.5%. The sample taken for sequencing was FFPE normal lung tissue adjacent to the tumor. The receptors come from a person aged 45-60 years with lung adenocarcinoma.

This clone was detected only a few times. This chain links TRBV29-1 with TRBJ2-2; TRBD2 agrees at 14 bases. CDR1 and CDR2 (germline): SQVTM, ANQGSEA. V was pared by 7 bases and J by 4 bases, with 11 bases of the junction left unmatched. The CDR3 contains 17 residues. The CDR3 here is CSARTGLAGDTTGELFF. CDR3 in DNA: TGCAGCGCCCGAACGGGACTAGCGGGAGATACCACCGGGGAGCTGTTTTTT.

The rearrangement joins TRBV5-1 to TRBJ1-4, with D unclear. Germline V lookup: CDR1 SGHRS, CDR2 YFSETQ. V was pared by 0 bases and J by 4 bases, with 4 bases between. The CDR3 contains 13 residues. CDR3 in DNA: TGCGCCAGCAGCTTGGCGGGTAATGAAAAACTGTTTTTT. As protein: CASSLAGNEKLFF.

This chain links TRBV5-1 with TRBJ1-1; TRBD1 aligns across 8 bases. Per germline, CDR1 SGHRS and CDR2 YFSETQ. The trim removed 2 bases at V and 3 bases at J, leaving 6 bases unmatched. CDR3 length equals 15 residues. The CDR3 here is CASSLQGVRDTEAFF. For the CDR3, the DNA is TGCGCCAGCAGCTTACAGGGGGTAAGGGACACTGAAGCTTTCTTT.

V is TRBV29-1 and J is TRBJ2-3; D unclear. Trimming removed 6 bases from V and 0 bases from J, with 10 bases in between. Germline CDR1 SQVTM, CDR2 ANQGSEA. This CDR3 region has 13 residues. CDR3 bases: TGCAGCGTCCCCCTCGCTAGCACAGATACGCAGTATTTT. Its protein is CSVPLASTDTQYF.

The chain recombines TRBV6-5 with TRBJ1-1; D remains unclear. Trimming left V 3 bases short and J 5 bases short, with 16 bases between. The CDR3 has 15 residues. Germline CDR1 reads MNHEY; CDR2 reads SVGAGI. The CDR3 protein is CASSYSGSVGTEAFF. CDR3 coding DNA: TGTGCCAGCAGTTATTCGGGCTCCGTGGGGACTGAAGCTTTCTTT.

Of note for this clone: At one end, the junction sequence differs from germline, possibly due to a read error. This chain links TRBV2 with TRBJ2-3, with 8 bases identical to TRBD1. Germline V CDR1 and CDR2: SNHLY, FYNNEI. The CDR3 runs to 15 residues. The CDR3 DNA reads TGTGCCAGCTCCTTCTACGGACAGGGCACTGATACGCAGTATTTT. This translates into CASSFYGQGTDTQYF. The full variable domain, completed using reference TRBV2 and TRBJ2-3, is EPEVTQTPSHQVTQMGQEVILRCVPISNHLYFYWYRQILGQKVEFLVSFYNNEISEKSEIFDDQFSVERPDGSNFTLKIRSTKLEDSAMYFCASSFYGQGTDTQYFGPGTRLTVL.

The chain carries TRBV5-6 and TRBJ2-5; 7 positions match TRBD1. Germline V gives CDR1 SGHDT, CDR2 YYEEEE. This CDR3 comprises 14 residues. Unmatched junction bases numbered 6, after V lost 2 bases and J lost 5 bases. The CDR3: CASSFGDRVETQYF. The CDR3 coding sequence is TGTGCCAGCAGCTTCGGCGACAGGGTGGAGACCCAGTACTTC.

This clone was observed a handful of times. The chain carries TRBV11-1 and TRBJ2-2; D remains ambiguous. Deletions cut 2 bases from V and 0 bases from J, with 7 bases between. The CDR3 length is 15 residues. Germline-derived CDR1 and CDR2 are SGHAT and FQDESV (reference sequence). This CDR3 reads CASSLRHTNTGELFF. The CDR3 DNA is TGTGCCAGCAGCTTACGGCATACGAACACCGGGGAGCTGTTTTTT.

The genes are TRBV7-2 and TRBJ2-4; D unresolved. The CDR3 loop spans 13 amino acids. Trimming took 5 bases from V and 5 from J, leaving 10 bases between them. Germline V gives CDR1 SGHTA, CDR2 FQGNSA. CDR3 nucleotides: TGTGCCAGCAGCCTAACGCCCCAAAACATTCAGTACTTC. It is translated as CASSLTPQNIQYF.

The table lists this clone with a count of one. The chain recombines TRBV5-8 with TRBJ1-1, with TRBD1 matching 7 bases. Germline CDR1 SGHTS, CDR2 YDEGEE. The V and J ends lost 2 bases and 6 bases, in that order; junction bases with no gene match: 4. The CDR3 contains 13 residues. Here the CDR3 DNA reads TGTGCCAGCAGCTTTCAGGGGGGAGCTGAAGCTTTCTTT. Amino acid sequence: CASSFQGGAEAFF.

The genes are TRBV28 and TRBJ1-5, with 7 bases fitting TRBD1. Trimming cost V 4 bases and J 0 bases; bases outside gene matches: 3. CDR1 is MDHEN, CDR2 SYDVKM, per germline. The CDR3 is made up of 15 amino acids. CDR3 DNA sequence: TGTGCCAGCAGTTGGGGACAGACTAGCAATCAGCCCCAGCATTTT. This gives the protein CASSWGQTSNQPQHF.

The chain uses TRBV29-1 and TRBJ2-1; the D is unclear. The CDR3 is made up of 12 amino acids. Trimming removed 2 bases at V and 4 bases at J, with 6 bases between. From germline, CDR1 is SQVTM and CDR2 ANQGSEA. CDR3: CSVELQYNEQFF. CDR3 bases: TGCAGCGTTGAACTTCAGTACAATGAGCAGTTCTTC.

The sample holds a few counts of this clone. The J gene is TRBJ1-5, the V gene TRBV7-6; D gene ambiguous. The CDR3 is made up of 13 amino acids. The germline V and J ends were trimmed by 5 bases and 5 bases, with 10 bases remaining between them. From germline, CDR1 is SGHVS and CDR2 FNYEAQ. The CDR3 coding sequence is TGTGCCAGCAGCCTCACAGCTGATCAGCCCCAGCATTTT. Its translation: CASSLTADQPQHF.

This clone was counted once. The rearrangement joins TRBV29-1 to TRBJ2-1, with 10 bases that match TRBD2. V shed 7 bases and J 8 bases; nucleotides not matched to a gene: 8. Germline CDR1 reads SQVTM; CDR2 reads ANQGSEA. This CDR3 comprises 13 residues. The CDR3 loop is CSAVAGGRDEQFF. In nucleotides, the CDR3 is TGCAGCGCCGTAGCGGGGGGCCGGGATGAGCAGTTCTTC.

CDR3 coding DNA: TGTGCCAGCAGCTCACTCCACAGGGGGACGGGCACCGGGGAGCTGTTTTTT. Its protein is CASSSLHRGTGTGELFF. V usage is TRBV7-8 and J usage is TRBJ2-2; TRBD1 agrees at 8 bases. There are 17 residues in the CDR3. V trimming: 4 bases; J trimming: 4 bases; junction bases outside the gene matches: 11. Germline V lookup: CDR1 SGHVS, CDR2 FQNEAQ.

The V and J genes are TRBV7-9 and TRBJ2-3, with D maybe TRBD2 (7 bases). The CDR3 sequence is 16 residues long. Germline CDR1 reads SEHNR; CDR2 reads FQNEAQ (reference sequence). The V end lost 5 bases, the J end lost 3 bases, and 18 bases lay between the germline ends. CDR3 nucleotides: TGTGCCAGCAGCCCCTCCCGGGGGCGGGAGACAGATACGCAGTATTTT. It translates to CASSPSRGRETDTQYF. The variable domain in full, with the rest retrieved from reference TRBV7-9 and TRBJ2-3, is DTGVSQNPRHKITKRGQNVTFRCDPISEHNRLYWYRQTLGQGPEFLTYFQNEAQLEKSRLLSDRFSAERPKGSFSTLEIQRTEQGDSAMYLCASSPSRGRETDTQYFGPGTRLTVL.

The table lists this clone with a few counts. The rearrangement joins TRBV19 to TRBJ1-1; a possible D gene is TRBD1 (5 bases). CDR3 length: 14 residues. The V gene's germline CDR1 is LNHDA and CDR2 SQIVND (reference sequence). Trimming pared 5 bases from V and 2 bases from J, leaving 12 bases between. The CDR3 DNA reads TGTGCCAGTAGTGCAGGGAAGAGAAACACTGAAGCTTTCTTT. Amino acids: CASSAGKRNTEAFF.